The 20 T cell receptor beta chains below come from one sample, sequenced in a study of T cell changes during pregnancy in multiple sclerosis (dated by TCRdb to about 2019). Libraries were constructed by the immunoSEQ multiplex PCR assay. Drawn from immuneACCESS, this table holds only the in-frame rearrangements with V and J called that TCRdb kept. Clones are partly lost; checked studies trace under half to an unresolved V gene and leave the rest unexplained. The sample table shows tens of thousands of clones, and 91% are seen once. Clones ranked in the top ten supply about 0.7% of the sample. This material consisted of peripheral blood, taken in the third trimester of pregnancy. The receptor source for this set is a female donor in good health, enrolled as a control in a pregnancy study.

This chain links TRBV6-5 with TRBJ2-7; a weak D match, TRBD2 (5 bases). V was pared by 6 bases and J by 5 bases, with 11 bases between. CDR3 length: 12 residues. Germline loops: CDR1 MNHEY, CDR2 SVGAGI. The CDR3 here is CASSPGGNEQYF. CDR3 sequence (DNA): TGTGCCAGCAGCCCAGGAGGTAACGAGCAGTACTTC.

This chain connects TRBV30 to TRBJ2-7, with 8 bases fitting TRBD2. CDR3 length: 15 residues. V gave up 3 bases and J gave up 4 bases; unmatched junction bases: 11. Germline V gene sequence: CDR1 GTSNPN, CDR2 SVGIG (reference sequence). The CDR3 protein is CAWRPGSSGLYEQYF. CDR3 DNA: TGTGCCTGGAGACCGGGGTCTAGCGGGCTGTACGAGCAGTACTTC.

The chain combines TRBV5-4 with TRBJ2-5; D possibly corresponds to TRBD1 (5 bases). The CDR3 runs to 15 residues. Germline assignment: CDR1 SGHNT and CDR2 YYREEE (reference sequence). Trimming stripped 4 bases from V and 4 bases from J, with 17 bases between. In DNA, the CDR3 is TGTGCCAGCAGCCCCATGGGGCCCCAGGTAGAGACCCAGTACTTC. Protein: CASSPMGPQVETQYF.

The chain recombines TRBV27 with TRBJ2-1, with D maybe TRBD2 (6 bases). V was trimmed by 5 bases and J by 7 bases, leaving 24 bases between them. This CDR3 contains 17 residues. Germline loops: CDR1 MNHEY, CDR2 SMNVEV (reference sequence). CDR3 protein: CASSASGLLRTGNEQFF. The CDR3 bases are TGTGCCAGCAGTGCATCGGGACTCCTTCGGACGGGGAATGAGCAGTTCTTC.

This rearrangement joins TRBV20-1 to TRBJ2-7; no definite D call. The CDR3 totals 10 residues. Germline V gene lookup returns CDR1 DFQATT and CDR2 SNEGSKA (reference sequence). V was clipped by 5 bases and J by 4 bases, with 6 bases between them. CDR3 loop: CSAQAYEQYF. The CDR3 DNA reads TGCAGTGCTCAGGCTTACGAGCAGTACTTC.

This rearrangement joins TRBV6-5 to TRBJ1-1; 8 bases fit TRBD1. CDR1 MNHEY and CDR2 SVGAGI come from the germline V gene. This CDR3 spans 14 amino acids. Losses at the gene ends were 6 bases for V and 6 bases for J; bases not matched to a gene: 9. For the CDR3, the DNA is TGTGCCAGCAGGTCCCACAGGGGGAGGGCTGAAGCTTTCTTT. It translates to CASRSHRGRAEAFF.

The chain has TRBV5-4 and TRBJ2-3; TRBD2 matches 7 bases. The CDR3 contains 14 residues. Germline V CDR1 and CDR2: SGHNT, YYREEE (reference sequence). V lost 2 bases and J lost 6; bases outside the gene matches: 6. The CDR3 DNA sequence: TGTGCCAGCAGCTTTGGCGGGAGCGCCGATACGCAGTATTTT. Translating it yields CASSFGGSADTQYF.

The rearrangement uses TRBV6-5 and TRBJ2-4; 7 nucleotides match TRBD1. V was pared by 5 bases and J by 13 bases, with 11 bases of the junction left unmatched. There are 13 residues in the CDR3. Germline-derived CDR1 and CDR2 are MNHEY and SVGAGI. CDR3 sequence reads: CASSLRDSRPQYF. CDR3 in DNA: TGTGCCAGCAGTCTAAGGGACAGCAGGCCACAGTACTTC.

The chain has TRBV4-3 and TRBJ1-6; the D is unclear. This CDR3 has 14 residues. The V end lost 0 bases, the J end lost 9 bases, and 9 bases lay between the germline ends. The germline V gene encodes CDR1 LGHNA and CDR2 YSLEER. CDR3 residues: CASSQDFAVSPLHF. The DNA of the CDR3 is TGCGCCAGCAGCCAAGATTTTGCAGTTTCACCCCTCCACTTT.

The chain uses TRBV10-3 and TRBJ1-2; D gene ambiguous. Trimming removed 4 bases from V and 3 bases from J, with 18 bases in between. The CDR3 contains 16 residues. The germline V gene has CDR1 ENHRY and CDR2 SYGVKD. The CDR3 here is CAISGAGRKPDYGYTF. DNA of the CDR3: TGTGCCATCAGTGGTGCAGGAAGAAAACCCGACTATGGCTACACCTTC.

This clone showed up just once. This CDR3 is CASSKSRQGVSTDTQYF. DNA for the CDR3: TGTGCCAGTAGTAAGTCCCGACAGGGTGTAAGCACAGATACGCAGTATTTT. The V call is TRBV19, the J call TRBJ2-3, with TRBD1 matching 7 bases. The CDR3 has 17 amino acids. Germline values: CDR1 LNHDA, CDR2 SQIVND (reference sequence). J was trimmed by 0 bases and V by 4 bases; bases with no gene match: 10.

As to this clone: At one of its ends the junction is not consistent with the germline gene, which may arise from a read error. The CDR3 protein is CASSPRQNSNYGYTF. As DNA, the CDR3 is TGTGCCAGCTCACCGCGGCAGAACTCTAACTACGGCTACACCTTC. The genes are TRBV18 and TRBJ1-2; no clear D gene. This CDR3 spans 15 amino acids. Looked up from germline, CDR1 is KGHSH and CDR2 is LQKENI.

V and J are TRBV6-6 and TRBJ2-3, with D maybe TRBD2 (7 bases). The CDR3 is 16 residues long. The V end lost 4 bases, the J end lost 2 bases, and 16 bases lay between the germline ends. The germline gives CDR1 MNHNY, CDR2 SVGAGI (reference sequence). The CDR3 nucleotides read TGTGCCAGCAGTTTACTTTCGGGGGGCCTCACAGATACGCAGTATTTT. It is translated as CASSLLSGGLTDTQYF.

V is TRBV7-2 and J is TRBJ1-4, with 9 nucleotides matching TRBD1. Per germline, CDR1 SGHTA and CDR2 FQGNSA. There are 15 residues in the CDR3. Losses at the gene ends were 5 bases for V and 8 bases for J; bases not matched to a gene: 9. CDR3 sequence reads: CASSPRTGVGEKLFF. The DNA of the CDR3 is TGTGCCAGCAGCCCAAGGACAGGGGTTGGGGAAAAACTGTTTTTT.

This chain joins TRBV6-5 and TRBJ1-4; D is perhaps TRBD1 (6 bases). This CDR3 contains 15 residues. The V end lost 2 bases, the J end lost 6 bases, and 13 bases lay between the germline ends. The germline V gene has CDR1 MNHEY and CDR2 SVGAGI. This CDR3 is CASSYGGGLDEKLFF. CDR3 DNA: TGTGCCAGCAGTTACGGGGGGGGGCTGGATGAAAAACTGTTTTTT.

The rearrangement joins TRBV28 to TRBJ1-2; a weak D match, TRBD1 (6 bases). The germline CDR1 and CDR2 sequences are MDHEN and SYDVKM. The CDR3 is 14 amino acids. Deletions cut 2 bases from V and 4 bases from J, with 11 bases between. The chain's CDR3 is CASSLGQRLYGYTF. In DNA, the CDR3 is TGTGCCAGCAGTTTAGGACAGCGGCTCTATGGCTACACCTTC.

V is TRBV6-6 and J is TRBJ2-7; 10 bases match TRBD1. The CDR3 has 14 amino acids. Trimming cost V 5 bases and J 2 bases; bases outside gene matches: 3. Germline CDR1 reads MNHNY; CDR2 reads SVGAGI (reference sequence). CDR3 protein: CASSKDRGAYEQYF. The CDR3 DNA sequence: TGTGCCAGCAGTAAGGACAGGGGGGCCTACGAGCAGTACTTC.

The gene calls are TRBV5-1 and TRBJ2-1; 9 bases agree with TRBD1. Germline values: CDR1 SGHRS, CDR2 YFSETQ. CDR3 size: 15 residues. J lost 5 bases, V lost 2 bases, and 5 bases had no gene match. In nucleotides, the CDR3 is TGCGCCAGCAGCTTATCGGGACAGGGAAACAATGAGCAGTTCTTC. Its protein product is CASSLSGQGNNEQFF.

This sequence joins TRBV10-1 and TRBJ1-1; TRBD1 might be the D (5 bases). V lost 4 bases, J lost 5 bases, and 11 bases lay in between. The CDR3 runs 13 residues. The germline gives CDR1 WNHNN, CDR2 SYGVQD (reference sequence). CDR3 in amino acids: CASSVGGGTEAFF. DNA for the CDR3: TGCGCCAGCAGTGTGGGCGGGGGAACTGAAGCTTTCTTT.

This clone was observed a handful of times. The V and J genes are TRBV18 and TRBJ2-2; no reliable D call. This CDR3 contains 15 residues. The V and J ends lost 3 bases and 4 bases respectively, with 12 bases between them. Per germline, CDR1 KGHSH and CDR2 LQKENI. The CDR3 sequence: CASSPMASGTGELFF. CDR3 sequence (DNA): TGTGCCAGCTCACCGATGGCCTCGGGCACCGGGGAGCTGTTTTTT.